In its sample, the clone carrying this T cell receptor (beta chain) was seen a few times. With 4 bases clipped from V and 0 bases from J, the junction kept 0 bases outside the gene matches. This CDR3 has 15 residues. The germline gives CDR1 MDHEN, CDR2 SYDVKM. This entry is derived from a study of blood T cell repertoires in COVID-19. Across the study: Whether acute or convalescent, the COVID-19 samples came from the United States, Italy and Spain. Sources were T cells, B-cell-depleted T cells, or PBMCs; the material itself was cDNA or gDNA.

The authors' processing: Nucleated cell counts were estimated from reference gene primer amplification. Assay used: immunoSEQ multiplex PCR; TCRdb lists only in-frame clones, some missing. The V and J calls and clone size come from that table; D and trimming were worked out from the DNA. The sample shows under 130,000 clones, over 70% of them seen only once. The receptor was isolated from a human donor in a cohort sampled during active or convalescent COVID-19. Material for sequencing was peripheral blood. The genes are TRBV28 and TRBJ1-6; TRBD1 matches 7 bases. The CDR3 DNA sequence: TGTGCCAGCAGTTGGGACAGCTCCTATAATTCACCCCTCCACTTT. As protein: CASSWDSSYNSPLHF.